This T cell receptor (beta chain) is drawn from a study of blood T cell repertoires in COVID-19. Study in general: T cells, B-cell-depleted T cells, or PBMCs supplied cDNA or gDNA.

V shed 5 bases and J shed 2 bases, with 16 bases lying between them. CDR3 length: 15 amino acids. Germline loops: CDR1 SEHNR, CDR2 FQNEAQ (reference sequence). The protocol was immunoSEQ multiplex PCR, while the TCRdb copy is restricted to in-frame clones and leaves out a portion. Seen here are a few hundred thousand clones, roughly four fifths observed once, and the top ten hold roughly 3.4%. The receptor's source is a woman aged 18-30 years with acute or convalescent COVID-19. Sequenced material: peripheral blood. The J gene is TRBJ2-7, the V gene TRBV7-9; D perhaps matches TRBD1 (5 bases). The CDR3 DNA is TGTGCCAGCAGCCCGACAGCAAAAAACGCCTACGAGCAGTACTTC. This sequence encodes CASSPTAKNAYEQYF.